This entry lists 3 T cell receptor beta chains sequenced from one sample in a study of T cell responses to AZD1222 COVID-19 vaccine. TCRdb keeps only in-frame clones here, not all; method: immunoSEQ multiplex PCR. The profile shows 130,000 or so clones, around 94% of them singletons. Here the sequenced sample was peripheral blood, taken on day 0 of AZD1222 vaccination. The receptors were gathered from an adult in good health.

V is TRBV9 and J is TRBJ1-3; D unclear. CDR1 is SGDLS, CDR2 YYNGEE, per germline. V was clipped by 0 bases and J by 3 bases, with 4 bases between them. This CDR3 region has 13 residues. CDR3 sequence (DNA): TGTGCCAGCAGCGTAGACAGTGGAAACACCATATATTTT. The encoded protein is CASSVDSGNTIYF.

J is TRBJ2-5 and V is TRBV7-9; no reliable D call. Trimming removed 5 bases at V and 1 base at J, with 2 bases between. CDR1 is SEHNR, CDR2 FQNEAQ, per germline (reference sequence). The CDR3 is 11 amino acids. The CDR3 coding sequence is TGTGCCAGCAGCCCCCAAGAGACCCAGTACTTC. This codes for CASSPQETQYF.

This sequence joins TRBV6-5 and TRBJ1-5, with TRBD1 as a possible D gene (5 bases). CDR1 and CDR2 from the germline V gene are MNHEY and SVGAGI. This CDR3 region has 13 residues. Between the trimmed V and J ends, which lost 11 bases and 6 bases, there was a span of 17 bases. This chain's CDR3 is CAAARGWGQPQHF. CDR3 bases: TGTGCCGCAGCAAGGGGATGGGGTCAGCCCCAGCATTTT.